Presented here are 28 T cell receptor beta chains from one specimen sequenced in a study of cytomegalovirus exposure and HLA in healthy donors. Primers for the PCR totalled 60 Vbeta and 13 Jbeta. Sequenced by immunoSEQ multiplex PCR; TCRdb stores in-frame clones only, minus some. The data show about 190,000 clones, around 78% seen once. The sequenced material came from PBMCs. These receptor sequences come from a woman aged 25-40 years in good health and CMV-seropositive.

The chain is built from TRBV30 and TRBJ1-1; possible D gene TRBD1, 5 bases. V was cut by 5 bases and J by 4 bases, with 17 bases left in between. The CDR3 extends over 14 amino acids. The germline CDR1 and CDR2 sequences are GTSNPN and SVGIG (reference sequence). This chain's CDR3 is CAWDLGVGGTEAFF. The DNA for the CDR3 is TGTGCCTGGGACCTGGGGGTCGGGGGCACTGAAGCTTTCTTT.

The chain carries TRBV5-1 and TRBJ1-4, with TRBD1 as a possible D gene (5 bases). The germline CDR1 and CDR2 sequences are SGHRS and YFSETQ. The CDR3 is made up of 15 amino acids. V lost 3 bases to trimming and J lost 8 bases, with 17 bases between them. The chain's CDR3 is CASSSGTPGGEKLFF. CDR3 coding DNA: TGCGCCAGCAGCTCCGGGACCCCGGGAGGCGAAAAACTGTTTTTT.

This chain joins TRBV6-6 and TRBJ2-7; TRBD2 matches 7 bases. The germline V gene encodes CDR1 MNHNY and CDR2 SVGAGI (reference sequence). The junction had 12 bases not matched to a gene; V was cut back by 8 bases and J by 5 bases. This CDR3 comprises 14 residues. CDR3 in DNA: TGTGCCAGCCTCCGCGTGGGGGGGAGCAACGAGCAGTACTTC. This codes for CASLRVGGSNEQYF.

The rearrangement uses TRBV10-3 and TRBJ2-2; TRBD1 might be the D (5 bases). The germline gives CDR1 ENHRY, CDR2 SYGVKD. V lost 8 bases and J 3 bases, leaving 16 bases between the germline ends. The CDR3 spans 15 residues. CDR3 sequence: CAIAREQRDTGELFF. CDR3 in DNA: TGTGCCATCGCCAGGGAACAACGGGACACCGGGGAGCTGTTTTTT.

The chain carries TRBV5-5 and TRBJ2-3, with TRBD2 matching 7 bases. Germline CDR1 reads SGHKS; CDR2 reads YYEKEE (reference sequence). V lost 4 bases to trimming and J lost 1 base; unmatched junction nucleotides: 9. The CDR3 runs 16 residues. Here the CDR3 DNA reads TGTGCCAGCAGCGCTGAGGGGCTAGCGGGCACAGATACGCAGTATTTT. Amino acid sequence: CASSAEGLAGTDTQYF.

This chain connects TRBV9 to TRBJ2-7; TRBD2 agrees at 13 bases. V gave up 4 bases and J gave up 4 bases; unmatched junction bases: 5. There are 15 residues in the CDR3. Germline V CDR1 and CDR2: SGDLS, YYNGEE. Here the CDR3 reads CASSLGLAGLYEQYF. For the CDR3, the DNA is TGTGCCAGCAGCCTGGGACTAGCGGGATTATACGAGCAGTACTTC.

This clone was detected once. The rearrangement joins TRBV25-1 to TRBJ2-1, with D perhaps TRBD1 (5 bases). The CDR3 sequence is 17 residues long. Trimming stripped 1 base from V and 6 bases from J, with 19 bases between. Germline V CDR1 and CDR2: MGHDK, SYGVNS. CDR3 DNA: TGTGCCAGCAGTGAATTAGGGGTGGCAGGGCCCTTCAATGAGCAGTTCTTC. It is translated as CASSELGVAGPFNEQFF.

With respect to this clone: Other DNA sequences of this sample code for an identical CDR3. V is TRBV11-3 and J is TRBJ2-1; 7 nucleotides align to TRBD2. The CDR3 has 13 residues. Unmatched junction bases numbered 2, after V lost 1 base and J lost 8 bases. From germline, CDR1 is SGHNT and CDR2 YENEEA. The CDR3 DNA reads as TGTGCCAGCAGCTTAGTGGGGGGGGATGAGCAGTTCTTC. Amino acids: CASSLVGGDEQFF.

This sequence joins TRBV28 and TRBJ2-1, with 7 bases aligning to TRBD1. The CDR3 length is 15 residues. The germline CDR1 and CDR2 sequences are MDHEN and SYDVKM. Trimming removed 2 bases from V and 4 bases from J; junction bases left unmatched: 5. The CDR3 nucleotides read TGTGCCAGCAGTTTAGGGACAGCAGCTTACAATGAGCAGTTCTTC. Amino acids: CASSLGTAAYNEQFF. Filled out from reference TRBV28 and TRBJ2-1, the complete variable domain reads DVKVTQSSRYLVKRTGEKVFLECVQDMDHENMFWYRQDPGLGLRLIYFSYDVKMKEKGDIPEGYSVSREKKERFSLILESASTNQTSMYLCASSLGTAAYNEQFFGPGTRLTVL.

The chain joins TRBV6-1 to TRBJ2-5; 7 bases are a match to TRBD2. Germline loops: CDR1 MNHNS, CDR2 SASEGT. The length of the CDR3 is 13 residues. Trimming removed 8 bases from V and 5 bases from J; junction bases left unmatched: 8. The CDR3 coding sequence is TGTGCCAGCCTGAAGGCGGGAGTGGAGACCCAGTACTTC. Protein sequence: CASLKAGVETQYF.

This clone is classed as large. Different DNA sequences within this sample yield the same CDR3. The rearrangement joins TRBV4-1 to TRBJ2-7, with 11 bases matching TRBD2. The CDR3 totals 15 residues. V lost 5 bases and J lost 2; bases outside the gene matches: 5. Germline V lookup: CDR1 MGHRA, CDR2 YSYEKL. This CDR3 reads CASSLGTSGAYEQYF. The CDR3 nucleotides read TGCGCCAGCAGCTTAGGGACTAGCGGCGCCTACGAGCAGTACTTC.

The V and J genes are TRBV19 and TRBJ1-2, with a tentative D call TRBD1 (6 bases). V was clipped by 0 bases and J by 7 bases, with 12 bases between them. There are 14 residues in the CDR3. The germline CDR1 and CDR2 sequences are LNHDA and SQIVND (reference sequence). CDR3 bases: TGTGCCAGTAGTATAGAAAAGACAGGCCTTGGCTACACCTTC. Its protein is CASSIEKTGLGYTF.

V and J are TRBV23-1 and TRBJ1-6; D is undetermined. TRBV23-1 has ORF status, its function being uncertain. V was cut by 0 bases and J by 6 bases, with 24 bases left in between. This CDR3 spans 20 amino acids. The CDR3 sequence is CASSQSVRDWTPRGNSPLHF. The CDR3 nucleotides are TGCGCCAGCAGTCAATCGGTCCGGGATTGGACTCCCAGAGGTAATTCACCCCTCCACTTT.

The chain employs TRBV10-3 and TRBJ1-1; D not certain. This CDR3 comprises 13 residues. Germline loops: CDR1 ENHRY, CDR2 SYGVKD. The CDR3: CAIANRVNTEAFF. DNA for the CDR3: TGTGCGATAGCCAATCGGGTGAACACTGAAGCTTTCTTT.

The V call is TRBV2, the J call TRBJ2-5, with 10 bases identical to TRBD2. Germline values: CDR1 SNHLY, CDR2 FYNNEI. The V and J ends lost 7 bases and 4 bases, in that order; junction bases with no gene match: 12. The CDR3 loop spans 16 amino acids. The CDR3 nucleotides read TGTGCCAGCATCTCACTCCTAGCGGGGGTATTAGAGACCCAGTACTTC. Translating gives CASISLLAGVLETQYF.

This clone was detected a few times. This chain uses TRBV7-2 with TRBJ2-7, with 9 bases aligning to TRBD2. This CDR3 comprises 17 residues. Unmatched junction bases numbered 9, after V lost 3 bases and J lost 0 bases. Germline-derived CDR1 and CDR2 are SGHTA and FQGNSA. The CDR3 sequence is CASSLGLAGFLSYEQYF. The CDR3 nucleotides are TGTGCCAGCAGCTTGGGTCTAGCGGGATTCCTCTCCTACGAGCAGTACTTC.

The chain uses TRBV7-2 and TRBJ1-2; D gene ambiguous. V was trimmed by 5 bases and J by 6 bases, leaving 13 bases between them. Germline-derived CDR1 and CDR2 are SGHTA and FQGNSA. CDR3 length: 13 residues. For the CDR3, the DNA is TGTGCCAGCAGCACTTCGGCAGCGAATGGCTACACCTTC. Translating it yields CASSTSAANGYTF.

The V call is TRBV15, the J call TRBJ1-2, with D possibly matching TRBD1 (6 bases). V was trimmed by 1 base and J by 2 bases, leaving 11 bases between them. The CDR3 sequence is 15 residues long. Germline values: CDR1 LNHNV, CDR2 YYDKDF (reference sequence). CDR3 nucleotide sequence: TGTGCCACCAGCAGAGCCTACAGGGAAAACTATGGCTACACCTTC. Amino acids: CATSRAYRENYGYTF.

The CDR3 spells CASSSGVWRDTQYF. The CDR3 DNA sequence: TGTGCCAGCAGCTCCGGAGTGTGGCGAGATACGCAGTATTTT. This rearrangement joins TRBV6-1 to TRBJ2-3, with D unresolved. CDR3 size: 14 residues. The V gene lost 6 bases and the J gene lost 5 bases, with 15 bases spanning the gap. Germline V gene lookup returns CDR1 MNHNS and CDR2 SASEGT.

This clone was seen once. The chain combines TRBV5-4 with TRBJ2-3; D is uncertain. The V end was cut by 0 bases, the J end by 4 bases, with 12 bases between. The germline V gene encodes CDR1 SGHNT and CDR2 YYREEE (reference sequence). The CDR3 has 15 amino acids. CDR3 sequence (DNA): TGTGCCAGCAGCTTGGGGCGCGGAATTTCAGATACGCAGTATTTT. This encodes CASSLGRGISDTQYF.

The V and J genes are TRBV27 and TRBJ2-1; 7 bases match TRBD1. The CDR3 length is 15 residues. V was pared by 2 bases and J by 8 bases, with 9 bases of the junction left unmatched. Germline assignment: CDR1 MNHEY and CDR2 SMNVEV (reference sequence). CDR3 nucleotide sequence: TGTGCCAGCAGTTTAGCGACAGGGTTTAGTTATGAGCAGTTCTTC. Translation: CASSLATGFSYEQFF.

The chain carries TRBV23-1 and TRBJ1-5; no clear D. TRBV23-1 belongs to the ORF category, with a function that is uncertain. V dropped 4 bases and J dropped 9 bases, with 10 bases sitting between them. CDR3 length equals 12 residues. The CDR3 bases are TGCGCCAGCAGTCGCCAGGCTGCGCCCCAGCATTTT. It specifies CASSRQAAPQHF.

This clone was seen only once. The chain is built from TRBV28 and TRBJ2-3; TRBD2 aligns across 11 bases. The CDR3 has 14 amino acids. V shed 11 bases, J shed 5 bases, and the junction held 9 bases outside the gene matches. CDR1 MDHEN and CDR2 SYDVKM come from the germline V gene. CDR3 residues: CARGGSGRGDTQYF. CDR3 nucleotides: TGTGCCCGAGGGGGTAGCGGGAGGGGAGATACGCAGTATTTT.

CDR3 sequence (DNA): TGTGCCAGCAGCCTGGGAGCAGGGGCTTGGGAGACCCAGTACTTC. Protein: CASSLGAGAWETQYF. J is TRBJ2-5 and V is TRBV6-1; possible D gene TRBD1, 6 bases. The CDR3 sequence is 15 residues long. Germline V gene data show CDR1 as MNHNS and CDR2 as SASEGT. V lost 6 bases and J 5 bases, leaving 19 bases between the germline ends.

CDR3 in DNA: TGCGCCAGCAGCCAAGGCCGCACAGGGGGGGAGACCCAGTACTTC. As protein: CASSQGRTGGETQYF. J is TRBJ2-5 and V is TRBV4-3; TRBD1 aligns across 8 bases. Germline lookup yields CDR1 LGHNA and CDR2 YSLEER. Trimming cost V 1 base and J 5 bases; bases outside gene matches: 6. This CDR3 contains 15 residues.

The chain joins TRBV27 to TRBJ2-5; TRBD1 matches at 7 bases. With V trimmed by 7 bases and J by 5 bases, 10 bases remained unmatched. Germline V gene sequence: CDR1 MNHEY, CDR2 SMNVEV (reference sequence). The CDR3 covers 14 residues. CDR3 coding DNA: TGTGCCAGCACCAAAGGGGGCCGCGGGGAGACCCAGTACTTC. Translation: CASTKGGRGETQYF.

The V gene is TRBV6-4, the J gene TRBJ1-2; unclear D gene. Trimming took 0 bases from V and 8 from J, leaving 13 bases between them. CDR3 length: 14 amino acids. Germline CDR1 and CDR2: MRHNA and SNTAGT. The CDR3 is CASSDSASMEGYTF. The CDR3 DNA sequence: TGTGCCAGCAGTGACTCAGCGTCTATGGAGGGCTACACCTTC.

The V call is TRBV6-1, the J call TRBJ2-5; tentatively, D is TRBD1 (5 bases). V was clipped by 4 bases and J by 7 bases, with 16 bases between them. This CDR3 has 14 residues. The germline gives CDR1 MNHNS, CDR2 SASEGT. This CDR3 is CASSAQVMGRTQYF. The CDR3 region has the DNA TGTGCCAGCAGTGCACAGGTTATGGGAAGGACCCAGTACTTC.